The 21 T cell receptor beta chains below were found in one sample sequenced in a study of control samples from healthy donors and cancer patients. Generated by immunoSEQ multiplex PCR, the TCRdb table keeps only in-frame clones and is missing some. The data contain fewer than 200,000 clones, around nine tenths of them singletons. The sequenced sample consisted of blood. These receptors came from a woman aged 25 to 39 in good health.

V gene TRBV24-1 combines with J gene TRBJ2-3, with 8 bases that match TRBD2. The junction had 13 bases not matched to a gene; V was cut back by 6 bases and J by 6 bases. The CDR3 totals 16 residues. Per the germline V gene, CDR1 is KGHDR and CDR2 is SFDVKD. Here the CDR3 DNA reads TGTGCCACCAGTTTCGGGACTAGTTCGAGGGGGGATACGCAGTATTTT. Protein: CATSFGTSSRGDTQYF.

This clone was observed once. The chain couples TRBV3-1 (or the pseudogene TRBV3-2) to TRBJ1-5; the match to TRBD1 covers 9 bases. Germline-derived CDR1 and CDR2 are LGHDT and YNNKEL (reference sequence). The CDR3 consists of 16 residues. V was clipped by 0 bases and J by 4 bases; unmatched bases: 4. CDR3 protein: CASSQEAQGANQPQHF. The CDR3 DNA sequence: TGTGCCAGCAGCCAAGAGGCACAGGGGGCGAATCAGCCCCAGCATTTT.

J is TRBJ1-2 and V is TRBV4-1; D is undetermined. Trimming left V 3 bases short and J 4 bases short, with 9 bases between. The CDR3 totals 13 residues. Looked up from germline, CDR1 is MGHRA and CDR2 is YSYEKL. The CDR3, as DNA: TGCGCCAGCAGCCAGTGGACCTCCTATGGCTACACCTTC. Residues: CASSQWTSYGYTF.

V gene TRBV3-1 (or the pseudogene TRBV3-2) combines with J gene TRBJ2-1; 8 bases are shared with TRBD1. The junction had 5 bases not matched to a gene; V was cut back by 5 bases and J by 8 bases. The CDR3 spans 13 residues. Germline V lookup: CDR1 LGHDT, CDR2 YNNKEL (reference sequence). CDR3 in amino acids: CASSSQGAYEQFF. The CDR3 DNA follows: TGTGCCAGCAGCTCTCAGGGGGCCTATGAGCAGTTCTTC.

This clone came up once. The rearrangement joins TRBV28 to TRBJ1-2, with D possibly TRBD1 on 5 matching bases. Germline-derived CDR1 and CDR2 are MDHEN and SYDVKM. This CDR3 is 13 amino acids long. V gave up 3 bases and J gave up 8 bases, with 13 bases separating them. The CDR3 DNA is TGTGCCAGCAGTTTGGTCGCAGGGAGGGGCTACACCTTC. Its protein product is CASSLVAGRGYTF.

A single count supports this clone. The chain joins TRBV7-9 to TRBJ1-1, with D unclear. From germline, CDR1 is SEHNR and CDR2 FQNEAQ (reference sequence). Trimming cost V 6 bases and J 1 base, with 12 bases left between them. This CDR3 has 14 residues. CDR3 region: CASRTAMRNTEAFF. For the CDR3, the DNA is TGTGCCAGCAGAACGGCCATGAGGAACACTGAAGCTTTCTTT.

The chain has TRBV28 and TRBJ1-3; no definite D call. Trimming removed 5 bases from V and 4 bases from J, with 18 bases in between. This CDR3 comprises 16 residues. Germline values: CDR1 MDHEN, CDR2 SYDVKM. In nucleotides, the CDR3 is TGTGCCAGCAGTACCGGACGGACTCGTTGGGGAAACACCATATATTTT. This gives the protein CASSTGRTRWGNTIYF. Complete variable domain (other parts from reference TRBV28 and TRBJ1-3): DVKVTQSSRYLVKRTGEKVFLECVQDMDHENMFWYRQDPGLGLRLIYFSYDVKMKEKGDIPEGYSVSREKKERFSLILESASTNQTSMYLCASSTGRTRWGNTIYFGEGSWLTVV.

Here the CDR3 reads CASSLGGGLAHYYEQYF. CDR3 bases: TGTGCCAGCAGCTTAGGAGGGGGACTAGCACATTACTACGAGCAGTACTTC. This chain uses TRBV13 with TRBJ2-7, with TRBD2 identical over 9 bases. With V trimmed by 0 bases and J by 3 bases, 9 bases remained unmatched. CDR3 length: 17 amino acids. Germline CDR1 and CDR2: PRHDT and FYEKMQ (reference sequence).

The table lists this clone with a count of one. This chain uses TRBV28 with TRBJ2-2; D is ambiguous. The CDR3 has 16 amino acids. V shed 6 bases and J shed 2 bases, with 16 bases lying between them. Germline values: CDR1 MDHEN, CDR2 SYDVKM. Here the CDR3 reads CASSTPRGDNTGELFF. The CDR3 DNA reads as TGTGCCAGCAGCACCCCGAGAGGAGATAACACCGGGGAGCTGTTTTTT.

The rearrangement uses TRBV7-2 and TRBJ2-1, with 7 positions matching TRBD2. Germline lookup yields CDR1 SGHTA and CDR2 FQGNSA. CDR3 length: 13 residues. J gave up 10 bases and V 5 bases, and 8 bases lay outside the gene matches. DNA for the CDR3: TGTGCCAGCAGCGTAAGAGGGGAGGGCGAGCAGTTCTTC. It specifies CASSVRGEGEQFF.

The gene calls are TRBV5-1 and TRBJ1-1, with D perhaps matching TRBD1 (6 bases). V shed 4 bases and J shed 6 bases, with 31 bases lying between them. This CDR3 contains 19 residues. Germline V gene sequence: CDR1 SGHRS, CDR2 YFSETQ. CDR3 in DNA: TGCGCCAGCAGCACCAGCCCTTTACATAACAGGGATGTACTCGCTGAAGCTTTCTTT. Its protein is CASSTSPLHNRDVLAEAFF. Together with reference TRBV5-1 and TRBJ1-1, the CDR3 gives the full variable domain: KAGVTQTPRYLIKTRGQQVTLSCSPISGHRSVSWYQQTPGQGLQFLFEYFSETQRNKGNFPGRFSGRQFSNSRSEMNVSTLELGDSALYLCASSTSPLHNRDVLAEAFFGQGTRLTVV.

V gene TRBV24-1 combines with J gene TRBJ2-3; D unresolved. Trimming took 3 bases from V and 0 from J, leaving 6 bases between them. The CDR3 spans 14 residues. CDR1 and CDR2 (germline): KGHDR, SFDVKD. As DNA, the CDR3 is TGTGCCACCAGTGATCCGCGGAGCACAGATACGCAGTATTTT. It translates to CATSDPRSTDTQYF.

J is TRBJ2-2 and V is TRBV15; a weak D match, TRBD1 (6 bases). Trimming pared 0 bases from V and 7 bases from J, leaving 12 bases between. The V gene's germline CDR1 is LNHNV and CDR2 YYDKDF (reference sequence). The CDR3 spans 15 residues. The CDR3 sequence: CATSREVRGNGELFF. Written as DNA, the CDR3 is TGTGCCACCAGCAGAGAAGTCAGGGGTAACGGGGAGCTGTTTTTT.

V gene TRBV11-3 combines with J gene TRBJ1-4, with D unclear. Germline V gene data show CDR1 as SGHNT and CDR2 as YENEEA. V lost 5 bases, J lost 6 bases, and 13 bases lay in between. This CDR3 has 14 residues. The CDR3 here is CASSPTGSDEKLFF. CDR3 coding DNA: TGTGCCAGCAGCCCCACGGGGTCGGATGAAAAACTGTTTTTT.

The J gene is TRBJ1-3, the V gene TRBV13, with D perhaps matching TRBD1 (5 bases). This CDR3 region has 16 residues. The germline V gene has CDR1 PRHDT and CDR2 FYEKMQ (reference sequence). The V end lost 5 bases, the J end lost 2 bases, and 16 bases lay between the germline ends. The CDR3 DNA reads TGTGCCAGCAGCCCCCCTACAGGAAAAACTGGAAACACCATATATTTT. It encodes CASSPPTGKTGNTIYF.

The chain couples TRBV4-1 to TRBJ2-7; 12 nucleotides agree with TRBD2. The germline gives CDR1 MGHRA, CDR2 YSYEKL. Unmatched junction bases numbered 5, after V lost 4 bases and J lost 4 bases. CDR3 size: 15 residues. The CDR3 here is CASSPRLAGEYEQYF. CDR3 bases: TGCGCCAGCAGCCCCCGACTAGCGGGAGAATACGAGCAGTACTTC.

This clone was recorded only once. The chain is built from TRBV5-1 and TRBJ2-1; D is possibly TRBD2 (7 bases). This CDR3 has 18 residues. The V end was cut by 1 base, the J end by 0 bases, with 17 bases between. From germline, CDR1 is SGHRS and CDR2 YFSETQ. The DNA of the CDR3 is TGCGCCAGCAGCTTGAGAGGGGGGGTTAGCAGCTCCTACAATGAGCAGTTCTTC. This sequence encodes CASSLRGGVSSSYNEQFF.

This clone has only a few counts. The chain is built from TRBV2 and TRBJ2-7; D uncertain. V was shortened by 3 bases and J by 6 bases, with 9 bases between the two germline ends. The CDR3 is made up of 12 amino acids. Looked up from germline, CDR1 is SNHLY and CDR2 is FYNNEI. DNA of the CDR3: TGTGCCAGCAGTGATACCGCCGGCGAGCAGTACTTC. It specifies CASSDTAGEQYF.

This chain links TRBV25-1 with TRBJ2-2; 8 bases agree with TRBD1. Trimming removed 2 bases from V and 6 bases from J; junction bases left unmatched: 8. CDR3 length: 16 amino acids. Germline V lookup: CDR1 MGHDK, CDR2 SYGVNS. The chain's CDR3 is CASSEEGRGPAGELFF. The CDR3 DNA is TGTGCCAGCAGTGAAGAGGGCAGGGGGCCTGCCGGGGAGCTGTTTTTT.

The chain has TRBV7-2 and TRBJ2-7; 7 bases match TRBD2. Germline trimming cut 4 bases from V and 0 bases from J; bases unmatched to any gene: 6. Germline lookup yields CDR1 SGHTA and CDR2 FQGNSA. The CDR3 runs to 15 residues. The CDR3 loop is CASSSASGGSYEQYF. DNA of the CDR3: TGTGCCAGCAGCTCCGCTAGCGGAGGCTCCTACGAGCAGTACTTC.

The chain recombines TRBV5-1 with TRBJ2-3; the D is unclear. Germline V CDR1 and CDR2: SGHRS, YFSETQ. The CDR3 has 14 residues. Trimming stripped 0 bases from V and 2 bases from J, with 7 bases between. CDR3 coding DNA: TGCGCCAGCAGCTTGGGGGGTTTCACAGATACGCAGTATTTT. Protein sequence: CASSLGGFTDTQYF.